This T cell receptor (beta chain) was profiled in a study of T cells in tuberculosis. Chain pairing is unknown; alpha and beta were sequenced separately. The data were produced by immunoSEQ multiplex PCR, yet TCRdb's version contains in-frame clones alone and is incomplete. The table shows roughly 60,000 clones, with around 81% occurring only once. The germline gives CDR1 SGHRS, CDR2 YFSETQ. This CDR3 spans 13 amino acids. J gave up 5 bases and V 8 bases, and 5 bases lay outside the gene matches. Sorting used thawed, overnight-rested PBMC stained with anti-CD3, a viability dye and GMM-loaded CD1B tetramer. CD1B tetramers were loaded with Rhodococcus equi-derived C32 glucose monomycolate. PBMC for tetramer sorting were first depleted of CD14-expressing monocytes.

V usage is TRBV5-1 and J usage is TRBJ2-1; 9 nucleotides agree with TRBD1. The TCR was taken from an adult woman with latent tuberculosis. Sequences were obtained from CD1b-GMM tetramer-negative cells sorted from PBMCs. CDR3 protein: CASGQGIDNEQFF. The CDR3 DNA is TGCGCCAGTGGACAGGGGATCGACAATGAGCAGTTCTTC.